These 10 T cell receptor beta chains were sequenced from one sample in a study of shared T cell receptors in the human thymus. Sequenced by immunoSEQ multiplex PCR; TCRdb stores in-frame clones only, minus some. The table includes under 450,000 clones, around 93% detected once. Sequences were obtained from thymocytes. These receptors all come from a human donor.

CDR3 sequence (DNA): TGTGCCAGCAGCTTGCGACAGGGGCCCTATGGCTACACCTTC. Amino acid sequence: CASSLRQGPYGYTF. The V gene is TRBV5-6, the J gene TRBJ1-2, with 8 bases aligning to TRBD1. Germline CDR1 and CDR2: SGHDT and YYEEEE. V was pared by 1 base and J by 4 bases, with 3 bases of the junction left unmatched. The length of the CDR3 is 14 residues.

The chain is built from TRBV15 and TRBJ1-5; D is unresolved. Germline CDR1 reads LNHNV; CDR2 reads YYDKDF (reference sequence). With 5 bases removed from V and 2 bases from J, the gap between germline ends came to 7 bases. CDR3 length: 13 residues. CDR3 protein: CATSPVRNQPQHF. In nucleotides, the CDR3 is TGTGCCACCAGCCCGGTGCGCAATCAGCCCCAGCATTTT.

The V and J genes are TRBV9 and TRBJ2-2; D is tentatively TRBD1 or TRBD2 (5 bases each). This CDR3 region has 15 residues. Germline CDR1 is SGDLS and CDR2 is YYNGEE. Trimming left V 3 bases short and J 3 bases short, with 12 bases between. CDR3 sequence: CASSGRDPYTGELFF. CDR3 in DNA: TGTGCCAGCAGCGGCCGGGACCCATACACCGGGGAGCTGTTTTTT. Combining the CDR3 with reference TRBV9 and TRBJ2-2 gives the whole variable domain DSGVTQTPKHLITATGQRVTLRCSPRSGDLSVYWYQQSLDQGLQFLIQYYNGEERAKGNILERFSAQQFPDLHSELNLSSLELGDSALYFCASSGRDPYTGELFFGEGSRLTVL.

The chain combines TRBV20-1 with TRBJ1-2; 8 bases align to TRBD1. The CDR3 runs 11 residues. The V gene's germline CDR1 is DFQATT and CDR2 SNEGSKA (reference sequence). Unmatched junction bases numbered 5, after V lost 6 bases and J lost 8 bases. The CDR3 DNA reads as TGCAGTGCCAGGGGGCTTCGAGGCTACACCTTC. It encodes CSARGLRGYTF.

This sequence joins TRBV19 and TRBJ2-7, with a tentative D call TRBD1 (7 bases). Germline lookup yields CDR1 LNHDA and CDR2 SQIVND (reference sequence). This CDR3 has 14 residues. V was shortened by 10 bases and J by 2 bases, with 18 bases between the two germline ends. The CDR3 bases are TGTGCCACTAATAGGGGGGACAGCACCTACGAGCAGTACTTC. As protein: CATNRGDSTYEQYF. The full variable domain, its missing parts supplied by reference TRBV19 and TRBJ2-7, is DGGITQSPKYLFRKEGQNVTLSCEQNLNHDAMYWYRQDPGQGLRLIYYSQIVNDFQKGDIAEGYSVSREKKESFPLTVTSAQKNPTAFYLCATNRGDSTYEQYFGPGTRLTVT.

The gene calls are TRBV6-5 and TRBJ1-2; 10 bases align to TRBD1. CDR1 is MNHEY and CDR2 is SVGAGI in the germline V gene. The CDR3 is 15 amino acids. Trimming removed 5 bases from V and 2 bases from J; junction bases left unmatched: 5. The CDR3 protein is CASSTTGGLNYGYTF. The CDR3 nucleotides are TGTGCCAGCAGTACGACAGGGGGCCTAAACTATGGCTACACCTTC.

This chain joins TRBV28 and TRBJ2-5, with a weak D call TRBD2 (5 bases). The V and J ends lost 8 bases and 4 bases respectively, with 26 bases between them. The V gene's germline CDR1 is MDHEN and CDR2 SYDVKM. This CDR3 spans 17 amino acids. The CDR3 region has the DNA TGTGCCAGCGGCGCGGGCGGGCTTAGTGGGCATCGAGAGACCCAGTACTTC. Translating it yields CASGAGGLSGHRETQYF. The variable domain in full, completed from reference TRBV28 and TRBJ2-5, reads DVKVTQSSRYLVKRTGEKVFLECVQDMDHENMFWYRQDPGLGLRLIYFSYDVKMKEKGDIPEGYSVSREKKERFSLILESASTNQTSMYLCASGAGGLSGHRETQYFGPGTRLLVL.

The V and J genes are TRBV6-6 and TRBJ1-4; TRBD1 matches 8 bases. CDR1 and CDR2 (germline): MNHNY, SVGAGI (reference sequence). Trimming at V came to 5 bases and at J to 7 bases, leaving 6 bases not matched to a gene. The CDR3 has 14 amino acids. The CDR3 loop reads CASSTGQGGEKLFF. Written as DNA, the CDR3 is TGTGCCAGCAGTACCGGACAGGGAGGTGAAAAACTGTTTTTT.

The V gene is TRBV28, the J gene TRBJ2-3; a possible D gene is TRBD1 (6 bases). The CDR3 runs 19 residues. Germline loops: CDR1 MDHEN, CDR2 SYDVKM. V lost 5 bases and J lost 0, with 24 bases in between. The CDR3 DNA is TGTGCCAGCAGTCGGCGAGGTGAGGGGACACATGCGAGCACAGATACGCAGTATTTT. Protein: CASSRRGEGTHASTDTQYF.

As to this clone: In the same sample, other DNA sequences code for this CDR3. The genes are TRBV5-6 and TRBJ1-1; 7 nucleotides align to TRBD1. V was pared by 0 bases and J by 4 bases, with 0 bases of the junction left unmatched. The CDR3 consists of 13 residues. CDR1 SGHDT and CDR2 YYEEEE come from the germline V gene. The CDR3 spells CASSLDRGTEAFF. CDR3 in DNA: TGTGCCAGCAGCTTGGACAGGGGCACTGAAGCTTTCTTT. The full variable domain, its missing parts supplied by reference TRBV5-6 and TRBJ1-1, is DAGVTQSPTHLIKTRGQQVTLRCSPKSGHDTVSWYQQALGQGPQFIFQYYEEEERQRGNFPDRFSGHQFPNYSSELNVNALLLGDSALYLCASSLDRGTEAFFGQGTRLTVV.